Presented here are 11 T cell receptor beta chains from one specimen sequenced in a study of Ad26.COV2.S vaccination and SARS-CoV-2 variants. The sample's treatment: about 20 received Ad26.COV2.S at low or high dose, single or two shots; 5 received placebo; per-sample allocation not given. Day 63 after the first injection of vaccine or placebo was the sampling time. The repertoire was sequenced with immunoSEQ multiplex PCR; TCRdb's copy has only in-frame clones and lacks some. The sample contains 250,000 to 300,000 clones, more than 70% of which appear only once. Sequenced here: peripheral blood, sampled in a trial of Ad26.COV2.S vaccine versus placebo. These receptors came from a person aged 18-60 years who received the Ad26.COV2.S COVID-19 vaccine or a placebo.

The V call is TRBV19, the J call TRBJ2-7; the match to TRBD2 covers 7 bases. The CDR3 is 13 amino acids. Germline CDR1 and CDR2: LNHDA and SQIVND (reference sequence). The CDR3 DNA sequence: TGTGCTACGGGCGGGGGTCCTCCCTACGAGCAGTACTTC. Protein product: CATGGGPPYEQYF.

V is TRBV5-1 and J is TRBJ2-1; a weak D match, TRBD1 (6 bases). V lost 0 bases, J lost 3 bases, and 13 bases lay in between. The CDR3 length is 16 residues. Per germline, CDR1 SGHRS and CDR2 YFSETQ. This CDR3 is CASSLAGGARYNEQFF. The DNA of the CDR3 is TGCGCCAGCAGCTTGGCTGGGGGCGCCCGCTACAATGAGCAGTTCTTC.

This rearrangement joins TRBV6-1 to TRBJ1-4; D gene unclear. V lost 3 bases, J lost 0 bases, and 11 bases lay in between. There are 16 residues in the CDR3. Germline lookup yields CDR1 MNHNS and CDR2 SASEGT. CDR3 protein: CASSDRSYATNEKLFF. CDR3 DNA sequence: TGTGCCAGCAGTGATAGGAGCTATGCAACTAATGAAAAACTGTTTTTT.

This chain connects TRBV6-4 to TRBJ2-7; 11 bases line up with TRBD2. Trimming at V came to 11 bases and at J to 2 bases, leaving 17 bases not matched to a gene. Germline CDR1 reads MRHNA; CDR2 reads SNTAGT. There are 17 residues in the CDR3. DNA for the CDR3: TGTGCCGCTAGGGAGGAGGGACTAGCGGCCATGACCTACGAGCAGTACTTC. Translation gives CAAREEGLAAMTYEQYF.

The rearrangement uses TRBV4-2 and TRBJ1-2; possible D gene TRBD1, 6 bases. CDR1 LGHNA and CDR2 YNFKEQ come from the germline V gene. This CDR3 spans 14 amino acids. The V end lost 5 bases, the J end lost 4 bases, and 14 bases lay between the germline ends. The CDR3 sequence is CASSTQMTGYGYTF. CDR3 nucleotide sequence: TGTGCCAGCAGCACCCAGATGACAGGCTATGGCTACACCTTC.

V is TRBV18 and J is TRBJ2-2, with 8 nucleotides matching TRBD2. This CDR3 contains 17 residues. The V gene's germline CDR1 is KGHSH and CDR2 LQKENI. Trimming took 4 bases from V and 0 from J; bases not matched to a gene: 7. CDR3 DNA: TGTGCCAGCTCACAATCACTAGCGGTCGCGAACACCGGGGAGCTGTTTTTT. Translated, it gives CASSQSLAVANTGELFF.

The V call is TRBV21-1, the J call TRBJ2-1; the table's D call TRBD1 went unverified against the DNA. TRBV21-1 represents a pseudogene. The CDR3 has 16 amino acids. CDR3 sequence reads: CASSIRTGPLGNEQFF. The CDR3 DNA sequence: TGTGCCAGCAGCATCCGGACAGGGCCTTTGGGGAATGAGCAGTTCTTC.

Here the CDR3 reads CASSWESNQPQHF. The CDR3 DNA follows: TGTGCCAGCTCATGGGAGAGCAATCAGCCCCAGCATTTT. The gene calls are TRBV18 and TRBJ1-5, with D unresolved. V lost 5 bases, J lost 1 base, and 6 bases lay in between. This CDR3 has 13 residues. From germline, CDR1 is KGHSH and CDR2 LQKENI.

CDR3 coding DNA: TGTGCCATGAACCTGGACGGACAGCTTGGCTATGGCTACACCTTC. Protein sequence: CAMNLDGQLGYGYTF. V usage is TRBV2 and J usage is TRBJ1-2, with D possibly matching TRBD1 (6 bases). CDR1 is SNHLY, CDR2 FYNNEI, per germline. The CDR3 runs 15 residues. V dropped 10 bases and J dropped 4 bases, with 22 bases sitting between them.

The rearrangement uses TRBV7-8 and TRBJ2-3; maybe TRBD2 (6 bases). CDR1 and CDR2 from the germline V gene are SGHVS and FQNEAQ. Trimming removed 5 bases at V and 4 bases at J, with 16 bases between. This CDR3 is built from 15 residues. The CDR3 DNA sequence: TGTGCCAGCAGCGAAACGGGAGCCGGAGCAGATACGCAGTATTTT. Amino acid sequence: CASSETGAGADTQYF. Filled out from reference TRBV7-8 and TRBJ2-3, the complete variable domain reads GAGVSQSPRYKVAKRGQDVALRCDPISGHVSLFWYQQALGQGPEFLTYFQNEAQLDKSGLPSDRFFAERPEGSVSTLKIQRTQQEDSAVYLCASSETGAGADTQYFGPGTRLTVL.

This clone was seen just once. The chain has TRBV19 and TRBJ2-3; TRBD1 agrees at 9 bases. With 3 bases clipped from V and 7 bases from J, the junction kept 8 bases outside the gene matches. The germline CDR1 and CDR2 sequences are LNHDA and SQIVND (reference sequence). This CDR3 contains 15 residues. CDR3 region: CASSIAWTGEHTQYF. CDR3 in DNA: TGTGCCAGTAGTATTGCCTGGACAGGGGAACATACGCAGTATTTT.